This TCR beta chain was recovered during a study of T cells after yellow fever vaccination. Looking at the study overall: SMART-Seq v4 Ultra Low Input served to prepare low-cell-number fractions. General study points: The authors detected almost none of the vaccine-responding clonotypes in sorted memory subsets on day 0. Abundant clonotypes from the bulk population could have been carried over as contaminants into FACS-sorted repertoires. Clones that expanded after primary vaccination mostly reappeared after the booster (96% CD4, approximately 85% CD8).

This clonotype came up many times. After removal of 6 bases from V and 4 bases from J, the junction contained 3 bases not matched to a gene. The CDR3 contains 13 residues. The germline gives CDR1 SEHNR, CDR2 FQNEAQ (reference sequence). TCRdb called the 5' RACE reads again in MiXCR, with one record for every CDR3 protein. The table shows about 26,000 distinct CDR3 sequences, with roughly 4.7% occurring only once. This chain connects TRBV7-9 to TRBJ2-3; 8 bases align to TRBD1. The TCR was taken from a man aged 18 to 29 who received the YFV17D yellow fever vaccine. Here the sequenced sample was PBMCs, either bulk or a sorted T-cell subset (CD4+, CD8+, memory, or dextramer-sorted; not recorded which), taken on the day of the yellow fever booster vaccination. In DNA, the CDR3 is TGTGCCAGCAGAACGACAGGGGCAGATACGCAGTATTTT. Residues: CASRTTGADTQYF.